This TCR beta chain was captured by sequencing in a study of cytomegalovirus exposure and HLA in healthy donors. Study-wide points: A link between a missense DCLRE1C variant and TCR beta V- and J-gene trimming emerged from a later analysis.

The primer mix had 60 Vbeta and 13 Jbeta primers. Sequencing was performed with immunoSEQ multiplex PCR; in TCRdb, only in-frame clones are kept and a portion is missing. The repertoire holds around 99,000 clones, with around 82% as singletons. After removal of 4 bases from V and 2 bases from J, the junction contained 1 base not matched to a gene. Germline V lookup: CDR1 SGHRS, CDR2 YFSETQ. The CDR3 runs 13 residues. For this clone: The antigen remains undetermined.

This clonotype originated in a man in his forties or fifties in good health and CMV-seronegative. The material sequenced was PBMCs. The rearrangement uses TRBV5-1 and TRBJ2-7; 9 bases map to TRBD2. The CDR3 reads CASSLAGPYEQYF. The CDR3 DNA sequence: TGCGCCAGCAGCCTAGCGGGGCCCTACGAGCAGTACTTC.